This TCR beta chain was profiled in a study of technical replicates of blood from several donors. This CDR3 is 14 amino acids long. CDR1 and CDR2 from the germline V gene are MNHNY and SVGAGI (reference sequence). V was trimmed by 6 bases and J by 10 bases, leaving 19 bases between them. Only in-frame clones appear in the TCRdb table, and some are missing; sequencing was by immunoSEQ multiplex PCR. The sample yields roughly 70,000 clones, around 96% seen once. The chain recombines TRBV6-6 with TRBJ1-5; D perhaps matches TRBD1 (6 bases). The origin of this receptor is a human donor in good health. The sequencing sample was made of T cells isolated from PBMCs. The CDR3 is CASRVRDKSPPQHF. In nucleotides, the CDR3 is TGTGCCAGCAGAGTCCGGGACAAGAGCCCCCCCCAGCATTTT.